This TCR beta chain was recovered during a study of shared clonotypes between healthy human individuals. Study-wide results and limits: Non-shared clonotypes displayed generation probabilities falling below those of clonotypes present in all four donors.

In regard to this clone: Its antigen is not identified.

Terminally differentiated effector memory CD45RA+ cells were excluded from the naive CD8 cells, which were CD45RO-negative and positively selected for CCR7. As originally analysed: Junction-only immunoSEQ sequences carried no quality scores, so filtering differed. TCRdb keeps only in-frame clones here, not all; method: immunoSEQ multiplex PCR. That table is the source of V, J and clone size, and D and trimming were worked out from the DNA. This table has more than 2 million clones, about 95% appearing once. The germline gives CDR1 SGHDT, CDR2 YYEEEE. V was clipped by 4 bases and J by 4 bases, with 8 bases between them. This CDR3 has 12 amino acids.

The gene calls are TRBV5-6 and TRBJ1-1; D unclear. The clonotype originates from a young man in good health. The sample consisted of naive CD8+ T cells sorted from blood. The CDR3: CASSGFATEAFF. In nucleotides, the CDR3 is TGTGCCAGCAGCGGCTTTGCCACTGAAGCTTTCTTT.